This T cell receptor (beta chain) was sequenced during a study of control samples from healthy donors and cancer patients (dated by TCRdb to about 2020). To prepare the library, the immunoSEQ multiplex PCR assay was applied. TCRdb's version of the immuneACCESS table is confined to in-frame rearrangements and falls short of the full clone set. An unresolved V gene accounts for under half of the shortfall where checked; the remainder is of unknown origin. Within this sample are some 74,000 clones, with about 83% of them counted one time only. The ten biggest clones cover 15% to 18% of the sample. Worth noting for this clone: Its specific antigen is unknown. The input lacks base qualities; no much larger clone sits a single base away.

The germline V gene provides CDR1 MGHDK and CDR2 SYGVNS. From the cysteine through the phenylalanine, the CDR3 covers 13 amino acids. Here the CDR3 DNA is all that survives: 39 bases in frame from base 1. The germline ends are 14 bases apart after V is trimmed by 6 bases and J by 5 bases. The source of this sequence is a man aged 60-69 years in good health. The specimen sequenced was blood. This receptor chain uses TRBV25-1 and TRBJ2-7; TRBD2 might be the D gene, on 5 matching bases. The nucleotide sequence is given as TGTGCCAGCAGAAATGCGGGTTCCCACGAGCAGTACTTC. It specifies CASRNAGSHEQYF.